This T cell receptor (beta chain) was recorded in a study of T cell responses to AZD1222 COVID-19 vaccine. Data came from immunoSEQ multiplex PCR; TCRdb stores just in-frame clones and leaves some out. The table has roughly 80,000 clones, approximately 90% seen once. Germline CDR1 reads MNHEY; CDR2 reads SMNVEV (reference sequence). V lost 6 bases to trimming and J lost 4 bases, with 27 bases between them. This CDR3 contains 18 residues. The TCR sequence derives from an adult in good health. The chain couples TRBV27 to TRBJ1-2; TRBD1 is a possible D gene (5 bases). The sample in question was peripheral blood, obtained on day 0 of MenACWY control vaccination. DNA of the CDR3: TGTGCCAGCAGCCGTGACAGACATCTACACAAGGAATTCTATGGCTACACCTTC. Its protein is CASSRDRHLHKEFYGYTF.